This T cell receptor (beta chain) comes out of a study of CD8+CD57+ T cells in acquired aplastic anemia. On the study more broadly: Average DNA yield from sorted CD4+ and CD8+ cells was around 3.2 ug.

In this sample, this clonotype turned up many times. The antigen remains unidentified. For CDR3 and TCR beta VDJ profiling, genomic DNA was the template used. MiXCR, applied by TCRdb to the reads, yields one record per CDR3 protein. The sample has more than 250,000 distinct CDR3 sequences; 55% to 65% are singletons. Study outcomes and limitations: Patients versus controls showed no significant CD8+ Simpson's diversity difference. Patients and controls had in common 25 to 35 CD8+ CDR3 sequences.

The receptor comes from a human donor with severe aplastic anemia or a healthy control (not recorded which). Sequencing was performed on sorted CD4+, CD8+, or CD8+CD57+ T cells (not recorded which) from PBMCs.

The CDR3 DNA reads TGTGCCAGCAGCTTTTCCCAACAGGGGGCGCGAGGTGGCTACACCTTC. It specifies CASSFSQQGARGGYTF. The chain links TRBV5-8 to TRBJ1-2, with 9 bases fitting TRBD1. The CDR3 extends over 16 amino acids. V was clipped by 2 bases and J by 7 bases; unmatched bases: 12. Germline values: CDR1 SGHTS, CDR2 YDEGEE.